This entry concerns a single T cell receptor (beta chain). The germline V gene encodes CDR1 MNHEY and CDR2 SMNVEV (reference sequence). V was pared by 5 bases and J by 0 bases, with 11 bases between. The CDR3 is 14 amino acids. The TCR beta repertoire was assessed by survey-level immunoSEQ sequencing. Method: immunoSEQ multiplex PCR; TCRdb's copy keeps in-frame clones and lacks some. The data hold tens of thousands of clones, with about 93% observed a single time. The chain employs TRBV27 and TRBJ2-7; the D is unclear. This sequence originates from a middle-aged man with rheumatoid arthritis. Input material: PBMCs. For the CDR3, the DNA is TGTGCCAGCAGTCTGTCTTGGTTCTCCTACGAGCAGTACTTC. Translating gives CASSLSWFSYEQYF.